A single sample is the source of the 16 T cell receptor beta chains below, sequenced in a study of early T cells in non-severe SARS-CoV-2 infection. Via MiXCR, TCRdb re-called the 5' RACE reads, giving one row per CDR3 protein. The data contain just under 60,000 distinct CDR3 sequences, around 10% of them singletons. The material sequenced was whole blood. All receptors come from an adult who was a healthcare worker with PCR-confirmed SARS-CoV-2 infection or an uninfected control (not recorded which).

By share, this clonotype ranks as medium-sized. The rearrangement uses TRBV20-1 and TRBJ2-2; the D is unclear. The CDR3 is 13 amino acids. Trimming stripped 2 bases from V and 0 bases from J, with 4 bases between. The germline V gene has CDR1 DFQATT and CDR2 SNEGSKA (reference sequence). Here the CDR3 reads CSARWPNTGELFF. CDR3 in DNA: TGCAGTGCTAGATGGCCGAACACCGGGGAGCTGTTTTTT.

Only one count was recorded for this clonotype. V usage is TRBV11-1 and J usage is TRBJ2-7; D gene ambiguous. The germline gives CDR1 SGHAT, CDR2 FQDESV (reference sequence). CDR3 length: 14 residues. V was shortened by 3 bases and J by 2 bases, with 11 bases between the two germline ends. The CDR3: CASSFLDGTYEQYF. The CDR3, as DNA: TGTGCCAGCAGCTTTTTAGACGGTACCTACGAGCAGTACTTC.

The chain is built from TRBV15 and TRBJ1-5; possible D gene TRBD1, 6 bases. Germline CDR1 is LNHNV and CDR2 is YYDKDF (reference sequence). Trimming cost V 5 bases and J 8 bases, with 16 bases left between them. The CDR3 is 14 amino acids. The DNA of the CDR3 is TGTGCCACCAGCCCCCGGACAGAAAAAGAGCCCCAGCATTTT. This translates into CATSPRTEKEPQHF.

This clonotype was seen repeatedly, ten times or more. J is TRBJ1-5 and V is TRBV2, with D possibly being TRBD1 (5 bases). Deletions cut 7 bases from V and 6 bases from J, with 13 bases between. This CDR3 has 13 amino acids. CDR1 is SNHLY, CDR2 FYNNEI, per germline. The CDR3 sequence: CASTQQVVQPQHF. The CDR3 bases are TGTGCCAGCACCCAACAGGTGGTTCAGCCCCAGCATTTT.

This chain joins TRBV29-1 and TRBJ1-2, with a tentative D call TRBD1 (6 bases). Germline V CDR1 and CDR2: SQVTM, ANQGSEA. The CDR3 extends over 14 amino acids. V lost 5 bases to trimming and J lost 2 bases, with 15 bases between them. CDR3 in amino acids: CSVPFDRNNYGYTF. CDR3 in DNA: TGCAGCGTTCCGTTTGACAGGAACAACTATGGCTACACCTTC.

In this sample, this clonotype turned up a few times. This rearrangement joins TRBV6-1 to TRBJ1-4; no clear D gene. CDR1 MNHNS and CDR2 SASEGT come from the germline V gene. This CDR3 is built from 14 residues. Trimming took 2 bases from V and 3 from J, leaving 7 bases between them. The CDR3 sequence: CASSERVSNEKLFF. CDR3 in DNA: TGTGCCAGCAGTGAAAGAGTTTCTAATGAAAAACTGTTTTTT.

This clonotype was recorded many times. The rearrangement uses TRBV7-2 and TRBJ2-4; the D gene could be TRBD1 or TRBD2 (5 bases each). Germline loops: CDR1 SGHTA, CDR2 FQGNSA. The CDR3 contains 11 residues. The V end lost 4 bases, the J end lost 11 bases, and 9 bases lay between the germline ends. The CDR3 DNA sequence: TGTGCCAGCAGCTACCGGGACGTTCAGTACTTC. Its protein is CASSYRDVQYF.

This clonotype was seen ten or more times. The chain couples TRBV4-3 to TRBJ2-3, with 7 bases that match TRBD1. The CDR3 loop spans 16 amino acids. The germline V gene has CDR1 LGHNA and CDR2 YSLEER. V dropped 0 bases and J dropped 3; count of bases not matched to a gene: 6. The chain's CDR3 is CASSQDRGRLTDTQYF. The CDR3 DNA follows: TGCGCCAGCAGCCAAGATAGGGGGCGACTAACAGATACGCAGTATTTT.

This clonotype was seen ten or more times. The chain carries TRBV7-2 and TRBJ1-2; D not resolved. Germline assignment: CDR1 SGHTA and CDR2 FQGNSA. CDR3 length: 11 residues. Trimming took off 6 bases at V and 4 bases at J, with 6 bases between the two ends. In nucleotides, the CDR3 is TGTGCCAGCAGTTGGGTCTATGGCTACACCTTC. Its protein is CASSWVYGYTF.

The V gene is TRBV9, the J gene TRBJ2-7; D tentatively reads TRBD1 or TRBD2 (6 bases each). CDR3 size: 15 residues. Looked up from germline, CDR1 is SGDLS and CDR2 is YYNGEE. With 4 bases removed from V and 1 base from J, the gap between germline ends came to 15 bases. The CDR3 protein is CASSLGGDISYEQYF. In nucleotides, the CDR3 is TGTGCCAGCAGCCTAGGAGGGGACATATCCTACGAGCAGTACTTC.

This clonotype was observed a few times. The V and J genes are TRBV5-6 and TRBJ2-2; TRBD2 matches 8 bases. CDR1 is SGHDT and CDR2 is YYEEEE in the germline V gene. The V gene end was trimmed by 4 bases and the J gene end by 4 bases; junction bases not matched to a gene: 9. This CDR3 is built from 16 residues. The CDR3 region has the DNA TGTGCCAGCAGCGCCCTTCGTAGCGGGATCACCGGGGAGCTGTTTTTT. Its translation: CASSALRSGITGELFF.

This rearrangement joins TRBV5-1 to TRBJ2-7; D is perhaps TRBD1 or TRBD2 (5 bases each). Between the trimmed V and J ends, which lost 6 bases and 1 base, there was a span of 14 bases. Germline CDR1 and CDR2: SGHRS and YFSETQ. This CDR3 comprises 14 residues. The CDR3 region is CASNLGGTSYEQYF. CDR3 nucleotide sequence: TGCGCCAGCAACCTTGGGGGTACGTCCTACGAGCAGTACTTC.

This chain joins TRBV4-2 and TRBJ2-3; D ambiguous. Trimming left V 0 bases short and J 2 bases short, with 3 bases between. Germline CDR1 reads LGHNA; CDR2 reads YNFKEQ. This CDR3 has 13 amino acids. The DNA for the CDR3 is TGTGCCAGCAGCCAAGATCCCACAGATACGCAGTATTTT. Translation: CASSQDPTDTQYF.

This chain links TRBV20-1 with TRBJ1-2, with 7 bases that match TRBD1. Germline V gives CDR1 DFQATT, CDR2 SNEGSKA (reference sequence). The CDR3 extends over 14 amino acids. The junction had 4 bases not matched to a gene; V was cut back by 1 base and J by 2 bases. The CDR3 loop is CSARATGWNYGYTF. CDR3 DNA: TGCAGTGCTAGAGCGACAGGGTGGAACTATGGCTACACCTTC.

The CDR3 DNA reads as TGTGCCAGCAGGGTCGGGACAGGAGGAAGTTTCTTT. Encoded protein: CASRVGTGGSFF. The rearrangement links TRBV28 to TRBJ1-1; 8 positions agree with TRBD1. The CDR3 covers 12 residues. The germline V gene has CDR1 MDHEN and CDR2 SYDVKM. V was clipped by 6 bases and J by 13 bases; unmatched bases: 10.

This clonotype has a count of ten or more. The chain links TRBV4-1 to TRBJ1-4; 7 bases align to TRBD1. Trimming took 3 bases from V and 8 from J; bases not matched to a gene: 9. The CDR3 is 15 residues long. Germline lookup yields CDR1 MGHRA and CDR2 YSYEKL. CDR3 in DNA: TGCGCCAGCAGCCACCCTGACAGGGAGGGAGAAAAACTGTTTTTT. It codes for CASSHPDREGEKLFF.